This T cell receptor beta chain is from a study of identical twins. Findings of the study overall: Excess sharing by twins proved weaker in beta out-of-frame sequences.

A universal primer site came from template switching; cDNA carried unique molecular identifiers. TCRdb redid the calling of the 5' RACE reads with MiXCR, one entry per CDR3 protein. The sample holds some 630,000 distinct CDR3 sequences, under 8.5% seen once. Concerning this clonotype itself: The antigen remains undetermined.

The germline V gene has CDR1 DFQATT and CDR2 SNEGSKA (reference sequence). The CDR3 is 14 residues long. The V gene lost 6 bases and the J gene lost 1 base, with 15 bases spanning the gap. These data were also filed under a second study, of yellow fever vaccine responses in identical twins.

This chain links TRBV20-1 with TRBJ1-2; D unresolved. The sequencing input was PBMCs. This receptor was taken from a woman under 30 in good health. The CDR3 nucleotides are TGCAGTGCCGCCCCTACGACCCTTAACTATGGCTACACCTTC. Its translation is CSAAPTTLNYGYTF.